The source of this TCR beta chain is a study of cytotoxic CD8 clonotypes in ibrutinib-treated CLL. Background on the study: Responses: approximately 25 partial, 2 complete; after median about 70 months, 14 stayed remitted, some twelve progressed. With a range of 6 to 36, the median treatment time before response samples were taken was under 15 months.

TCRdb's table, derived via immunoSEQ multiplex PCR, lists solely in-frame clones and lacks some. The sample consists of about 140,000 clones, approximately 80% of them appearing once. V dropped 4 bases and J dropped 5; count of bases not matched to a gene: 8. Per germline, CDR1 SGDLS and CDR2 YYNGEE. The length of the CDR3 is 15 residues. On this clone: What it recognizes is unknown.

Study outcomes and limitations: Clonality rose at ibrutinib response and fell back toward baseline at progression. In sustained-remission versus progressing patients, sampling times differed.

Sequenced here: PBMCs, sampled after 12 months of ibrutinib treatment. The chain has TRBV9 and TRBJ2-7, with 11 nucleotides matching TRBD1. This TCR derives from a human donor with chronic lymphocytic leukemia. The CDR3 coding sequence is TGTGCCAGCAGCCCCAGGGACAGGGGGTTGCACGAGCAGTACTTC. It translates to CASSPRDRGLHEQYF.